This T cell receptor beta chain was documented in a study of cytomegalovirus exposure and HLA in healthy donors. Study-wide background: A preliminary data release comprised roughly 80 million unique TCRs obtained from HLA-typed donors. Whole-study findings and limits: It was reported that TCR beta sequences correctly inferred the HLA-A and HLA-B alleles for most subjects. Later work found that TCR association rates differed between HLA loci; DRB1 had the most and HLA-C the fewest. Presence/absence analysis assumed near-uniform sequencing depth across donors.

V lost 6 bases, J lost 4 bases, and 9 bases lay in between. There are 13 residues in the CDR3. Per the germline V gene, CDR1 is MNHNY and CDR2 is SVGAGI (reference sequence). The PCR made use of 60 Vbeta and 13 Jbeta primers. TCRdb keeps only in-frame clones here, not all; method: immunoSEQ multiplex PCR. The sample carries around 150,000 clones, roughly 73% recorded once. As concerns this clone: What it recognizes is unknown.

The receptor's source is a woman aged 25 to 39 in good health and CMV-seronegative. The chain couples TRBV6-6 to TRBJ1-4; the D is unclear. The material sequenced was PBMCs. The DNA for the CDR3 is TGTGCCAGCAGCCCCGTCGTTAATGAAAAACTGTTTTTT. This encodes CASSPVVNEKLFF.